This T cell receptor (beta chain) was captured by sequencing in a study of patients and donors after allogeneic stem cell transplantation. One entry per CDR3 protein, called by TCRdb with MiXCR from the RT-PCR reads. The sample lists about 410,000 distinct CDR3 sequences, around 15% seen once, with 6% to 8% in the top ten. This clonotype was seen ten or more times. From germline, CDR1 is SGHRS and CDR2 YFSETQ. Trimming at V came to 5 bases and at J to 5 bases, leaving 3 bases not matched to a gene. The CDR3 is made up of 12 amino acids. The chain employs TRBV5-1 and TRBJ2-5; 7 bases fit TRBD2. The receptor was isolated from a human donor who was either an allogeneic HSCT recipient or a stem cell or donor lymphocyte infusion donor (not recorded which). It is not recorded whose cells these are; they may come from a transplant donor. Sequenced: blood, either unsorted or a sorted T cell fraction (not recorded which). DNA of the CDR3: TGCGCCAGCAGTCCACTAGCGGAGACCCAGTACTTC. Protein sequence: CASSPLAETQYF. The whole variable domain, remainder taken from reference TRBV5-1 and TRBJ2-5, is KAGVTQTPRYLIKTRGQQVTLSCSPISGHRSVSWYQQTPGQGLQFLFEYFSETQRNKGNFPGRFSGRQFSNSRSEMNVSTLELGDSALYLCASSPLAETQYFGPGTRLLVL.